The following is a T cell receptor beta chain sequence with its context. Its specificity is not known. This CDR3 spans 14 amino acids. V was clipped by 5 bases and J by 2 bases; unmatched bases: 3. Germline V lookup: CDR1 LNHDA, CDR2 SQIVND (reference sequence). The data were taken from a study of beta chain features in type 1 diabetes. Overall study: In all, some 100 million sorted cells from all samples were analyzed.

Post-sort purity exceeded 98% for all sorted populations. Overall study findings and caveats: Individuals with type 1 diabetes displayed fewer insertions and more deletions at VDJ junctions.

The sequenced template was cDNA made from the entire isolated RNA. TCRdb's table, derived via immunoSEQ multiplex PCR, lists solely in-frame clones and lacks some. The sample lists about 250,000 clones, 14% occurring once. This receptor was obtained from a woman aged 35 to 49 in good health. This rearrangement joins TRBV19 to TRBJ1-2; TRBD1 aligns across 9 bases. Source material: naive CD4+ T cells from blood. The CDR3: CASSPGTGNYGYTF. The CDR3 DNA sequence: TGTGCCAGTAGTCCCGGGACAGGGAACTATGGCTACACCTTC.